This is a list of T cell receptor beta chains from one sample in a study of CXCR3-negative and CXCR3-positive naive CD8 T cells. TCRdb reprocessed the 5' RACE reads, with one entry per CDR3 protein and no DNA. This table lists about 84,000 distinct CDR3 sequences. Sample: naive CXCR3+ CD8+ T cells from blood. Every receptor here comes from a human donor in good health. Some clones in this sample may be carry-over from other donors' samples. CDR3s include the opening cysteine and the closing phenylalanine or tryptophan.

j_gene	v_gene	CDR3aa
TRBJ2-3	TRBV7-2	CASSFAADTQYF
TRBJ1-5	TRBV7-2	CASTDWGEGGNQPQHF
TRBJ1-1	TRBV28	CASRDPGGTEAFF
TRBJ2-1	TRBV19	CASSIGKGGLNEQFF
TRBJ1-4	TRBV29-1	CSVEVRGEKLFF
TRBJ2-1	TRBV18	CASSPDGADYNEQLF
TRBJ1-1	TRBV28	CASSLYPFNTEAFF
TRBJ2-5	TRBV6-6	CASSYHIAGGPADQETQYF
TRBJ2-2	TRBV5-1	CASSSYLTSGALTGELFF
TRBJ1-2	TRBV12-3/TRBV12-4	CASSLEIKTDYYGYTF
TRBJ2-2	TRBV20-1	CSATGTSGRELFF
TRBJ2-5	TRBV27	CASRPGQGVQETQYF
TRBJ1-2	TRBV6-5	CASSYSGTDLYGYTF
TRBJ2-3	TRBV7-3	CASKESGADTQYF
TRBJ2-5	TRBV7-8	CASSPIYRNQETQYF
TRBJ1-5	TRBV6-2/TRBV6-3	CASSPRGPTSNQPQHF
TRBJ2-7	TRBV27	CASSFSLAGYEQYF
TRBJ2-3	TRBV12-3/TRBV12-4	CASSSGTASTDTQYF
TRBJ2-4	TRBV12-3/TRBV12-4	CASSPPDQNIQYF
TRBJ2-7	TRBV7-2	CASSLTRQVVYEQYF
TRBJ2-5	TRBV5-6	CASGDGGSQETQYF
TRBJ1-1	TRBV9	CASSVEENTEAFF
TRBJ2-5	TRBV20-1	CSAGYSQETQYF
TRBJ2-7	TRBV21-1	CASSVKVTSGSGYEQYF
TRBJ1-2	TRBV25-1	CASSEYTPGQGGFGYTF
TRBJ1-1	TRBV20-1	CSAIRGTEAFF
TRBJ2-7	TRBV28	CASSLDARGYSSYEQYF
TRBJ2-7	TRBV29-1	CSVVTGGALGEQYF
TRBJ2-3	TRBV5-1	CASSLMAISSTDTQYF
TRBJ2-7	TRBV5-5	CASSWSGRSYEQYF
TRBJ2-2	TRBV6-4	CASSEEGGTGELFF
TRBJ2-2	TRBV28	CASSLDSLNTGELFF
TRBJ2-3	TRBV7-2	CASPAGTVTDTQYF
TRBJ2-1	TRBV12-3/TRBV12-4	CASSPDENNEQFF
TRBJ2-7	TRBV6-5	CASLPGTGGGKQYF
TRBJ2-7	TRBV7-2	CASSLAALEYEQYF
TRBJ1-6	TRBV14	CASSQLWNSPLHF
TRBJ1-1	TRBV7-9	CASSLAWTEVEAFF
TRBJ2-7	TRBV13	CASSRALMRSYEQYF
TRBJ2-1	TRBV29-1	CSVSGAGSEQFF
TRBJ2-1	TRBV11-1	CASSSPALIGDEQFF
TRBJ2-2	TRBV7-8	CASSSYALLGLGNTGELFF
TRBJ2-3	TRBV14	CASSQDGEGHTDTQYF
TRBJ2-7	TRBV4-2	CASSQKTSGRATAYEQYF
TRBJ2-2	TRBV7-3	CASSVFGVGISTGELFF
TRBJ2-7	TRBV28	CASSPSGASYEQYF